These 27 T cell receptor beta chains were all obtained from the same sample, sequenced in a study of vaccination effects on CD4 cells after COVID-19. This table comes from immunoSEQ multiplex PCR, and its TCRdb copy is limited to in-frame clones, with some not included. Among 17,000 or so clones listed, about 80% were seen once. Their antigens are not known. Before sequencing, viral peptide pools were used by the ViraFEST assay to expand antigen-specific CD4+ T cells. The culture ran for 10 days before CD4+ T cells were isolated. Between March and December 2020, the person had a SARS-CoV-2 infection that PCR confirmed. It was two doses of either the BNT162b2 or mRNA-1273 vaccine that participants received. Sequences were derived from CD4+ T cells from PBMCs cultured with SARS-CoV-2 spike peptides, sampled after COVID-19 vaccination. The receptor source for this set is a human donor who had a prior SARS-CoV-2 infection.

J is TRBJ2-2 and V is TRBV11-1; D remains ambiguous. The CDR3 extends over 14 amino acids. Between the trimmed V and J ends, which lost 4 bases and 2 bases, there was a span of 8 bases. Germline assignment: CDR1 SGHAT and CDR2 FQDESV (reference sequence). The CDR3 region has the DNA TGTGCCAGCAGCTACCGGGCCAACACCGGGGAGCTGTTTTTT. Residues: CASSYRANTGELFF.

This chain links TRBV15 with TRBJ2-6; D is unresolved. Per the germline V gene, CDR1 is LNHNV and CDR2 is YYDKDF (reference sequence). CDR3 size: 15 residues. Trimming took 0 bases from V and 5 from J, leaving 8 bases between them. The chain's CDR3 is CATSRDISWANVLTF. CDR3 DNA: TGTGCCACCAGCAGAGATATATCTTGGGCCAACGTCCTGACTTTC.

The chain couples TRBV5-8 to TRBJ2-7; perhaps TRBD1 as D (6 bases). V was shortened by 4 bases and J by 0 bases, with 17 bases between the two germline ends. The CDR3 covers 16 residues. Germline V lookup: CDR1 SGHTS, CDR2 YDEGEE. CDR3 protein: CASSRRSGQNSYEQYF. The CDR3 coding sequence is TGTGCCAGCAGCCGGCGCTCTGGACAGAACTCCTACGAGCAGTACTTC.

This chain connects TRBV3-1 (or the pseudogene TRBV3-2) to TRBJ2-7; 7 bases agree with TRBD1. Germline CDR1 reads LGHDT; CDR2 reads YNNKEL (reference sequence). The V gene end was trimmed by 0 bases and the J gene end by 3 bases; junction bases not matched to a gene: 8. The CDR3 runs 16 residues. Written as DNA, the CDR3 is TGTGCCAGCAGCCAAGATCTGAGACAGGGTAGCTACGAGCAGTACTTC. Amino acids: CASSQDLRQGSYEQYF.

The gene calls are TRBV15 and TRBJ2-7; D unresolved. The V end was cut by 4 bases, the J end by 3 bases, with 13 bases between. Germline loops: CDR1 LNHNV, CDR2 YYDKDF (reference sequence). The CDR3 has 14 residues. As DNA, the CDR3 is TGTGCCACCAGCAAGGACCTACAAGTCTACGAGCAGTACTTC. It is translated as CATSKDLQVYEQYF.

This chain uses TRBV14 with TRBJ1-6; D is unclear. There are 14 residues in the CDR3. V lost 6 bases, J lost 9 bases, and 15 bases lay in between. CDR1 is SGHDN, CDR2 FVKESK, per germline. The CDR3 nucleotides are TGTGCCAGCAGGACCGGGATAGAGGGTTCACCCCTCCACTTT. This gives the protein CASRTGIEGSPLHF.

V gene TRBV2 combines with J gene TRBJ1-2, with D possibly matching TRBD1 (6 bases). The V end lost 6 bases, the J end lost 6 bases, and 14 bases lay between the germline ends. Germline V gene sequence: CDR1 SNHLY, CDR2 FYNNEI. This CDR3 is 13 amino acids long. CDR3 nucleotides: TGTGCCAGCAGCCTGAGGGGGGGCCATGGCTACACCTTC. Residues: CASSLRGGHGYTF. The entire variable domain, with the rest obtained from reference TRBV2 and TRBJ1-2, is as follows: EPEVTQTPSHQVTQMGQEVILRCVPISNHLYFYWYRQILGQKVEFLVSFYNNEISEKSEIFDDQFSVERPDGSNFTLKIRSTKLEDSAMYFCASSLRGGHGYTFGSGTRLTVV.

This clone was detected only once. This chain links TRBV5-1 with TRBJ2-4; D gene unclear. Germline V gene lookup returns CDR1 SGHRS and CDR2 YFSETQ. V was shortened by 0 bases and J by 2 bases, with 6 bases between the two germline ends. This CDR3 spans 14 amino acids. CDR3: CASSLVGTKNIQYF. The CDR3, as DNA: TGCGCCAGCAGCTTGGTAGGGACCAAAAACATTCAGTACTTC.

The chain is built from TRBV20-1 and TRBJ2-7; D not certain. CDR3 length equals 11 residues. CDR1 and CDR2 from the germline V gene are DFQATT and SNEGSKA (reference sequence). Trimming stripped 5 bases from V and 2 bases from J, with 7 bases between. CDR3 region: CSAGWAYEQYF. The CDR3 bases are TGCAGTGCTGGCTGGGCCTACGAGCAGTACTTC.

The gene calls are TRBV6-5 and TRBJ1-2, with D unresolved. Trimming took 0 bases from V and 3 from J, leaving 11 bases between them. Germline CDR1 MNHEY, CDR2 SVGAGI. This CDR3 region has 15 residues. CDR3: CASSYSSRAYYGYTF. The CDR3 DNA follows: TGTGCCAGCAGTTACTCGAGTAGAGCGTACTATGGCTACACCTTC.

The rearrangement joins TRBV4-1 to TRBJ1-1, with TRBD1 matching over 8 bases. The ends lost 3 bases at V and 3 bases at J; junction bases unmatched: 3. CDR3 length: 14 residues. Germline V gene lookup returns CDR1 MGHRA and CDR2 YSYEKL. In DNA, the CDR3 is TGCGCCAGCAGCCACCGACAGGGGCACACTGAAGCTTTCTTT. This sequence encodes CASSHRQGHTEAFF.

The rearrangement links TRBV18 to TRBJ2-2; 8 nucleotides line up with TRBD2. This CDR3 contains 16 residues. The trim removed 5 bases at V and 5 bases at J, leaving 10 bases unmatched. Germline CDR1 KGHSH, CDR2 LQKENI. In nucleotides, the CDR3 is TGTGCCAGCTCAAGAAAGCGGGAGCCGGGTACCGGGGAGCTGTTTTTT. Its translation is CASSRKREPGTGELFF.

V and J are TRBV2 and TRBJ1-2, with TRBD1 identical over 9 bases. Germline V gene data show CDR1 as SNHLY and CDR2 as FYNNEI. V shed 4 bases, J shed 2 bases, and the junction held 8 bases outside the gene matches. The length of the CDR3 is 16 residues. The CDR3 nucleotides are TGTGCCAGCAGTGCGGCTGGACAGGGGCAAAACTATGGCTACACCTTC. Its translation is CASSAAGQGQNYGYTF.

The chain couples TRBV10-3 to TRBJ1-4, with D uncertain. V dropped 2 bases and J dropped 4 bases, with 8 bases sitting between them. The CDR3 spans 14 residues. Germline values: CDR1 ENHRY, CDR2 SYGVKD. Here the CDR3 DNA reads TGTGCCATCAGTGAGCGAGGTGATAATGAAAAACTGTTTTTT. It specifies CAISERGDNEKLFF.

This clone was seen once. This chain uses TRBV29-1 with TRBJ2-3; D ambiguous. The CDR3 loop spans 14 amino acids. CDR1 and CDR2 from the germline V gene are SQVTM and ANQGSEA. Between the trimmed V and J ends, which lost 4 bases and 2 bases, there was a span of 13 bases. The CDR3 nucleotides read TGCAGCGTTGTGGGCCCCCTTTCCACAGATACGCAGTATTTT. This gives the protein CSVVGPLSTDTQYF.

CDR3 DNA sequence: TGTGCCAGCAGTGACCCCCCAGCGGGAGGCACAGATACGCAGTATTTT. Amino acid sequence: CASSDPPAGGTDTQYF. The chain has TRBV2 and TRBJ2-3; the match to TRBD2 covers 8 bases. Per germline, CDR1 SNHLY and CDR2 FYNNEI. Losses at the gene ends were 3 bases for V and 1 base for J; bases not matched to a gene: 6. The CDR3 contains 16 residues.

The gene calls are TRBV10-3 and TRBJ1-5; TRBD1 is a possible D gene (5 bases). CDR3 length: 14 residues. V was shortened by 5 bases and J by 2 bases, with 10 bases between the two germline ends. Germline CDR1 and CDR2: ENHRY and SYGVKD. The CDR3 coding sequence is TGTGCCATCAGTAAGGGGTGGGGCAATCAGCCCCAGCATTTT. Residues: CAISKGWGNQPQHF.

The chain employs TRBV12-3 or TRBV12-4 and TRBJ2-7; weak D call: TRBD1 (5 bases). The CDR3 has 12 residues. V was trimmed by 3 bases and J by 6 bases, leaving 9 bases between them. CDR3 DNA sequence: TGTGCCAGCAGTTTTAGTCAGGGCGAGCAGTACTTC. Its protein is CASSFSQGEQYF.

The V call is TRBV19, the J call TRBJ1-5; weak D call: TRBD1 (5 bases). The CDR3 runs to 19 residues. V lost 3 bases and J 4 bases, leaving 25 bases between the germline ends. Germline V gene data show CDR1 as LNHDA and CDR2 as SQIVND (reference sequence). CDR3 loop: CASSMAGRVMAGRNQPQHF. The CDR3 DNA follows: TGTGCCAGTAGTATGGCCGGCCGGGTCATGGCAGGGCGTAATCAGCCCCAGCATTTT.

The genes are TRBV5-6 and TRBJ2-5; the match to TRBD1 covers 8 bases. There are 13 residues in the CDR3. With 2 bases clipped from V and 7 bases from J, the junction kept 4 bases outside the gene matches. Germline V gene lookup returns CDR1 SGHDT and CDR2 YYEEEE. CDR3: CASSLGQGPTQYF. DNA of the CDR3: TGTGCCAGCAGCTTAGGACAGGGACCGACCCAGTACTTC.

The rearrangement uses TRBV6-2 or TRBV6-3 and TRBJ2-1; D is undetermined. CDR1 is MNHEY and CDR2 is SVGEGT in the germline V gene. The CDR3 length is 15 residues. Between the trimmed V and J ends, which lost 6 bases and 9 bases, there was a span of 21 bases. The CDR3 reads CASSGPGSHPGEQFF. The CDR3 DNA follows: TGTGCCAGCAGCGGTCCCGGATCGCATCCGGGTGAGCAGTTCTTC.

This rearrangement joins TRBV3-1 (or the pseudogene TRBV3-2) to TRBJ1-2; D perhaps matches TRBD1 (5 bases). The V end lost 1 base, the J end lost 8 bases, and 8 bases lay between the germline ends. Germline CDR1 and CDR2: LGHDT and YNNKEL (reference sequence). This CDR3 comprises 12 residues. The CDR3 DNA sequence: TGTGCCAGCAGCCAAGCCCAGGGAGGCTACACCTTC. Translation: CASSQAQGGYTF.

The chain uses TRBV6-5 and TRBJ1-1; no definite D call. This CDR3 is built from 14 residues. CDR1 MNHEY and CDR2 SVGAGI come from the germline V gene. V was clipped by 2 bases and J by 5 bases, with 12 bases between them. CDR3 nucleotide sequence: TGTGCCAGCAGTTACACCCCTAGCGGAACTGAAGCTTTCTTT. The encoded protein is CASSYTPSGTEAFF.

The CDR3 DNA reads as TGCGCCAGCAGCTGGGGCGGGACTGCTAATGAAAAACTGTTTTTT. Amino acids: CASSWGGTANEKLFF. The rearrangement links TRBV5-1 to TRBJ1-4; a weak D match, TRBD1 (5 bases). With 3 bases removed from V and 3 bases from J, the gap between germline ends came to 12 bases. This CDR3 comprises 15 residues. The germline gives CDR1 SGHRS, CDR2 YFSETQ.

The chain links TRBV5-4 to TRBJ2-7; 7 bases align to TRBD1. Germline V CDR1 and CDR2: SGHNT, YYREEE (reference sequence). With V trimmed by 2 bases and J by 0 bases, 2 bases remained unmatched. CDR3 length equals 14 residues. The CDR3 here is CASSFTGDSYEQYF. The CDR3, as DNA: TGTGCCAGCAGCTTTACAGGGGACTCCTACGAGCAGTACTTC. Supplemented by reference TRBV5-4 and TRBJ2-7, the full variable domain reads ETGVTQSPTHLIKTRGQQVTLRCSSQSGHNTVSWYQQALGQGPQFIFQYYREEENGRGNFPPRFSGLQFPNYSSELNVNALELDDSALYLCASSFTGDSYEQYFGPGTRLTVT.

The chain's CDR3 is CSASRWAEDNEQYF. The CDR3 bases are TGCAGTGCTAGTCGTTGGGCAGAGGATAACGAGCAGTACTTC. The J gene is TRBJ2-7, the V gene TRBV20-1; D gene uncertain. V was pared by 3 bases and J by 5 bases, with 17 bases between. Looked up from germline, CDR1 is DFQATT and CDR2 is SNEGSKA (reference sequence). This CDR3 contains 14 residues.

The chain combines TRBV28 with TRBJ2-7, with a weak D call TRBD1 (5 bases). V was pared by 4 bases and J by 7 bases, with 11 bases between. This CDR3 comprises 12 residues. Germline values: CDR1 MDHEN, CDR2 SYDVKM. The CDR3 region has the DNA TGTGCCAGCAGTTACCAGGGTACGGAGCAGTACTTC. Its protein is CASSYQGTEQYF.